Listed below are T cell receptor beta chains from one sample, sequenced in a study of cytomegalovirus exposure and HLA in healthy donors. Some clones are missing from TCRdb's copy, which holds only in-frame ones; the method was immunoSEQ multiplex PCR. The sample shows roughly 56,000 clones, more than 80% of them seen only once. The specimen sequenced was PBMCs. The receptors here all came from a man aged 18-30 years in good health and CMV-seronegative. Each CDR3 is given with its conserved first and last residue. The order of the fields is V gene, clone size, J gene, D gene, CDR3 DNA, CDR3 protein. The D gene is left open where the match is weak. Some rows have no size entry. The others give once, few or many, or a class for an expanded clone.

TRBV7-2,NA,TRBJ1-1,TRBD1,TGTGCCAGCAGCCAGGGGGGATTGACTGAAGCTTTCTTT,CASSQGGLTEAFF
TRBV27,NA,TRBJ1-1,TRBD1,TGTGCCAGCAGTTTAACAGGGGGGACGAACACTGAAGCTTTCTTT,CASSLTGGTNTEAFF
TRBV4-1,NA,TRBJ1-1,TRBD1,TGCGCCAGCAGCTTCCGACAGGGAAAGGTGGAAGCTTTCTTT,CASSFRQGKVEAFF
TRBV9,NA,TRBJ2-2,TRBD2,TGTGCCAGCAGCGGAGCGGGAGCGGCCGGGGAGCTGTTTTTT,CASSGAGAAGELFF
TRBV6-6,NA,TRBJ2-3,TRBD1,TGTGCCAGCAGTCGGGATGGGACAGGCACAGATACGCAGTATTTT,CASSRDGTGTDTQYF
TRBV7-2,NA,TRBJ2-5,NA,TGTGCCAGCAGCTTAAAACGGTCCGCGCAAGAGACCCAGTACTTC,CASSLKRSAQETQYF
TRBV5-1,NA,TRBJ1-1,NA,TGCGCCAGCAGCTTGGCGGGGTCGGAGGGCACTGAAGCTTTCTTT,CASSLAGSEGTEAFF
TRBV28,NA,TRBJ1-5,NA,TGTGCCAGCATTAATACAGGGATGAGCAATCAGCCCCAGCATTTT,CASINTGMSNQPQHF
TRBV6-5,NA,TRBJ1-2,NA,TGTGCCAGCAGTTCGCCTATTAGAGGCTACACCTTC,CASSSPIRGYTF
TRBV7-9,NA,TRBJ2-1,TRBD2,TGTGCCAGCAGCTTACTACGGGAGGGATACAATGAGCAGTTCTTC,CASSLLREGYNEQFF
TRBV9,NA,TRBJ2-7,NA,TGTGCCAGCAGCGTCGAGGGAGAGGGCTGGTACGAGCAGTACTTC,CASSVEGEGWYEQYF
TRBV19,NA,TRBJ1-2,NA,TGTGCCAGTAGTGAGAAAATCTATGGCTACACCTTC,CASSEKIYGYTF
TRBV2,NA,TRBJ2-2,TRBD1,TGTGCCAGCAGCAGACAGGGGAATCCGAACACCGGGGAGCTGTTTTTT,CASSRQGNPNTGELFF
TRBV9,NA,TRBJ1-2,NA,TGTGCCAGCAGCGTAGGTCTACAGGGAGACTATGGCTACACCTTC,CASSVGLQGDYGYTF
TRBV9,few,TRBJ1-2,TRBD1,TGTGCCAGCAGCGTCGACAGGGGATATGGCTACACCTTC,CASSVDRGYGYTF
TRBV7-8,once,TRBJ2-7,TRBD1,TGTGCCAGCAGCTTCACACGGACAGGATTCTCCTACGAGCAGTACTTC,CASSFTRTGFSYEQYF
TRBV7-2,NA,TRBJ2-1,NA,TGTGCCAGCACCGGGTACAATGAGCAGTTCTTC,CASTGYNEQFF
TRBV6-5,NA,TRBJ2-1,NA,TGTGCCAGCACCCGAGGGTTATCCAATGAGCAGTTCTTC,CASTRGLSNEQFF
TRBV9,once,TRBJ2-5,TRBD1,TGTGCCAGCAGCGTAGACCCTCGAGGGGGCCGAGAGACCCAGTACTTC,CASSVDPRGGRETQYF
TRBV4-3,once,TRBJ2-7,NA,TGCGCCAGCAGCCCGCAGGGGCTATCCTACGAGCAGTACTTC,CASSPQGLSYEQYF
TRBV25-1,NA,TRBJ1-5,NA,TGTGCCAGCAGCCACGGGGAAGACAACTTTAGCAATCAGCCCCAGCATTTT,CASSHGEDNFSNQPQHF
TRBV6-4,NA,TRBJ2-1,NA,TGTGCCAGCAGTGAATTGGGCGAGGGACACCCTTCGTCTGAGCAGTTCTTC,CASSELGEGHPSSEQFF
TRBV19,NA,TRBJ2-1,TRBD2,TGTGCCAGTAGTATATTTGGGACTAGCGGGACAAAAAGCTCCTACAATGAGCAGTTCTTC,CASSIFGTSGTKSSYNEQFF
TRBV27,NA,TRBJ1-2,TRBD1,TGTGCCAGCAGCGTAGGGGGACAGGCCTCTTCTAACTATGGCTACACCTTC,CASSVGGQASSNYGYTF
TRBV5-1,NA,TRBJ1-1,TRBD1,TGCGCCAGCAGCTCTAACAGGGGGCAGGTTGCCACTGAAGCTTTCTTT,CASSSNRGQVATEAFF
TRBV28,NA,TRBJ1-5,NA,TGTGCCAGCAGCCCATACAAAACTACAGGGCGCTCCAATCAGCCCCAGCATTTT,CASSPYKTTGRSNQPQHF
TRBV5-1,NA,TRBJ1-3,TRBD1,TGCGCCAGCAGCTCCGGGACAGGTGGAAACACCATATATTTT,CASSSGTGGNTIYF
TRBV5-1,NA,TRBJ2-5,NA,TGCGCCAGCAGCGACGAAGGAGGAGAGACCCAGTACTTC,CASSDEGGETQYF
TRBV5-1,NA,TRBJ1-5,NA,TGCGCCAGCAGCTTGGGACAGAATCAGCCCCAGCATTTT,CASSLGQNQPQHF
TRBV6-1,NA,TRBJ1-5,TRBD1,TGTGCCAGCAGTGAAGGGCAGGGGGGTCAGCCCCAGCATTTT,CASSEGQGGQPQHF
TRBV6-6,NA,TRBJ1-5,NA,TGTGCCAGCTTACAGGGTAGCAATCAGCCCCAGCATTTT,CASLQGSNQPQHF
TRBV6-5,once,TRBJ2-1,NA,TGTGCCAGCAGTCCACCGGGGTTCAGAAGTGAGCAGTTCTTC,CASSPPGFRSEQFF